The rows below give T cell receptor beta chains drawn from one sample of a study of CXCR3-negative and CXCR3-positive naive CD8 T cells. TCRdb reanalyzed the 5' RACE reads and collapses them to one entry per CDR3 protein, without DNA. The sample is made up of about 9,600 distinct CDR3 sequences, and the top ten hold 1% of it. Sequenced input: naive CXCR3- CD8+ T cells from blood. Receptors were obtained from a human donor in good health. Some clones in this sample may be carry-over from other donors' samples. Each CDR3 is given with its conserved first and last residue. Clone size is stated in some rows and not others, as once, few, many or a class when expanded.

v_gene,abundance,j_gene,len,CDR3aa
TRBV25-1,medium-sized,TRBJ1-5,14,CASSESQGSQPQHF
TRBV28,medium-sized,TRBJ2-7,14,CASSQTGTSNEQYF
TRBV3-1,medium-sized,TRBJ1-5,13,CASSDGYNQPQHF
TRBV29-1,medium-sized,TRBJ1-1,11,CSVTPVTEAFF
TRBV29-1,NA,TRBJ2-5,16,CSVETGKDARTETQYF
TRBV19,medium-sized,TRBJ2-5,14,CASNNGQSQETQYF
TRBV29-1,medium-sized,TRBJ1-5,14,CSVGAGLGNQPQHF
TRBV20-1,NA,TRBJ1-1,15,CSAYVLGQGNTEAFF
TRBV4-1,medium-sized,TRBJ2-6,14,CASGQSSGANVLTF
TRBV29-1,NA,TRBJ2-1,15,CSVRSTGLPYNEQFF
TRBV5-5,NA,TRBJ2-1,14,CASSLGREGHEQFF
TRBV29-1,NA,TRBJ2-5,12,CSAFGGQETQYF
TRBV2,medium-sized,TRBJ2-1,11,CAIRPGNEQFF
TRBV7-9,NA,TRBJ2-5,17,CASSALIQRGSWETQYF
TRBV7-9,medium-sized,TRBJ1-1,12,CASSTGSTEAFF
TRBV20-1,NA,TRBJ2-3,14,CSARGERSTDTQYF
TRBV25-1,NA,TRBJ1-6,13,CASKGIQYSPLHF
TRBV6-6,NA,TRBJ1-2,12,CASSSLVYGYTF
TRBV29-1,NA,TRBJ1-3,13,CSAMGESGNTIYF
TRBV9,medium-sized,TRBJ1-3,14,CASSESGPGNTIYF
TRBV7-2,NA,TRBJ2-1,13,CASNPTSYNEQFF
TRBV29-1,NA,TRBJ2-5,12,CSAIPVGETQYF
TRBV5-1,NA,TRBJ2-1,12,CASSYLGNEQFF
TRBV28,NA,TRBJ2-3,16,CASNKGYGAKADTQYF
TRBV12-3/TRBV12-4,NA,TRBJ2-1,12,CASSWTGGEQFF
TRBV5-1,NA,TRBJ2-1,15,CASSFTGTGVNEQFF
TRBV29-1,NA,TRBJ2-1,15,CSVQGGPISYNEQFF
TRBV11-2,NA,TRBJ2-1,11,CASTGADEQFF
TRBV28,medium-sized,TRBJ2-1,15,CASSLLQGGHNEQFF